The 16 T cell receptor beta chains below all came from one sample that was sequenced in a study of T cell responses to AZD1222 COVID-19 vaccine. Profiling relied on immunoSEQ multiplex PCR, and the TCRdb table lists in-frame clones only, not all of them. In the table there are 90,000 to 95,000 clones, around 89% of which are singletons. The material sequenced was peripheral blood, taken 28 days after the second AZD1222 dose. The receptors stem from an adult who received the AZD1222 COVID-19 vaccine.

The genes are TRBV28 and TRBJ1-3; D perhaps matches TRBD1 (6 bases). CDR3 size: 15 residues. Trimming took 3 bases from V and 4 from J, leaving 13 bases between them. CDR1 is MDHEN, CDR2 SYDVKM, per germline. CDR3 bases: TGTGCCAGCAGTTTGCCCACAGGGCTAGGAAACACCATATATTTT. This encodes CASSLPTGLGNTIYF. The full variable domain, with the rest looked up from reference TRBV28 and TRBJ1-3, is DVKVTQSSRYLVKRTGEKVFLECVQDMDHENMFWYRQDPGLGLRLIYFSYDVKMKEKGDIPEGYSVSREKKERFSLILESASTNQTSMYLCASSLPTGLGNTIYFGEGSWLTVV.

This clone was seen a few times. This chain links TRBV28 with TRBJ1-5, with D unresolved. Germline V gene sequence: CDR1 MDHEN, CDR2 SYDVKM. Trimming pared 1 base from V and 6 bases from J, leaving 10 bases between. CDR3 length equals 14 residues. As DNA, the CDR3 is TGTGCCAGCAGTTTATTTTGGGATGGTCAGCCCCAGCATTTT. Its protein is CASSLFWDGQPQHF.

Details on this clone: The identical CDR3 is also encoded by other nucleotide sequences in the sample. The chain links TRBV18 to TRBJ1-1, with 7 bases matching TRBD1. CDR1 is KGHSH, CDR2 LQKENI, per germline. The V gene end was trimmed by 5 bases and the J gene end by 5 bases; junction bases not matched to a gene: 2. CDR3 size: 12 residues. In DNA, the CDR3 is TGTGCCAGCTCATCACAGGGGACTGAAGCTTTCTTT. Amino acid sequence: CASSSQGTEAFF.

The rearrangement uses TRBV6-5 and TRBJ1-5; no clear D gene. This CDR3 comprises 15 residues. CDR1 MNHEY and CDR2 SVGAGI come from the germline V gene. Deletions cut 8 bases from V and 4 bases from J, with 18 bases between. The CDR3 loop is CASDSYEARNQPQHF. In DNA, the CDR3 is TGTGCCAGCGATTCTTACGAGGCCAGGAATCAGCCCCAGCATTTT.

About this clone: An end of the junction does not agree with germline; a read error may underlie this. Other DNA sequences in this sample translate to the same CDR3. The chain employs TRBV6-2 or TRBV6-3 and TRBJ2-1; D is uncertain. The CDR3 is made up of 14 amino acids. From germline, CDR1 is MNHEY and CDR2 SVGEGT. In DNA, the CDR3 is TGTGCCAGTAGTTACAAAGGGCGATCGGTTGAGCAGTTCTTC. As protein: CASSYKGRSVEQFF.

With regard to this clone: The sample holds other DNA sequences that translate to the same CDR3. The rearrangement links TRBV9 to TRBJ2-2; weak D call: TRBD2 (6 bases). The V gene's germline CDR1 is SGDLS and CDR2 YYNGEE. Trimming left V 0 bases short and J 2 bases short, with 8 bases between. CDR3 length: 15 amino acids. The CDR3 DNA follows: TGTGCCAGCAGCGTAGGCGGGGCCAACACCGGGGAGCTGTTTTTT. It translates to CASSVGGANTGELFF. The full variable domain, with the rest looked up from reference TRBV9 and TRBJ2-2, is DSGVTQTPKHLITATGQRVTLRCSPRSGDLSVYWYQQSLDQGLQFLIQYYNGEERAKGNILERFSAQQFPDLHSELNLSSLELGDSALYFCASSVGGANTGELFFGEGSRLTVL.

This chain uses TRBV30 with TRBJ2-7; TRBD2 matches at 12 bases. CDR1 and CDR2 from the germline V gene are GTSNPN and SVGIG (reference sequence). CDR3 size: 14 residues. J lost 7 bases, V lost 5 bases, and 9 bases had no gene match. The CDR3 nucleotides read TGTGCCTGGTCACCACTAGCGGGAGGTGAGGAGCAGTACTTC. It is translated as CAWSPLAGGEEQYF.

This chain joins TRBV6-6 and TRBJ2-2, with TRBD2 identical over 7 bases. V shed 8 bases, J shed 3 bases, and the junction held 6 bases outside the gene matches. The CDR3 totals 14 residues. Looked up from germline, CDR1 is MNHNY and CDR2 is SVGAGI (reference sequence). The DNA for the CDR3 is TGTGCCAGCTCCGGGACTAAATACACCGGGGAGCTGTTTTTT. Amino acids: CASSGTKYTGELFF.

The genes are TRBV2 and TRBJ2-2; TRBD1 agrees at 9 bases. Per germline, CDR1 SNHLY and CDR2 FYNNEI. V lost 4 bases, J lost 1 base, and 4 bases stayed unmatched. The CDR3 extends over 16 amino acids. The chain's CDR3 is CASSATGQGNTGELFF. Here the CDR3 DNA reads TGTGCCAGCAGTGCTACGGGACAGGGGAACACCGGGGAGCTGTTTTTT.

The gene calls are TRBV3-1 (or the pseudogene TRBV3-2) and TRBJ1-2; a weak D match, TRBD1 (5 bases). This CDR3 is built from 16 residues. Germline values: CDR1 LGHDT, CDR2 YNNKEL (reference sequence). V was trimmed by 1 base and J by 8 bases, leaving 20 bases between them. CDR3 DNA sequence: TGTGCCAGCAGCCAAGGTGCACTGGACACCCCACGGGGCTACACCTTC. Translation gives CASSQGALDTPRGYTF.

The CDR3 nucleotides read TGTGCCAGCAGCTCGACAGGGGTCACTGAAGCTTTCTTT. Protein product: CASSSTGVTEAFF. V is TRBV7-2 and J is TRBJ1-1; TRBD1 matches 8 bases. CDR1 is SGHTA and CDR2 is FQGNSA in the germline V gene. Germline trimming cut 4 bases from V and 4 bases from J; bases unmatched to any gene: 2. The CDR3 has 13 amino acids.

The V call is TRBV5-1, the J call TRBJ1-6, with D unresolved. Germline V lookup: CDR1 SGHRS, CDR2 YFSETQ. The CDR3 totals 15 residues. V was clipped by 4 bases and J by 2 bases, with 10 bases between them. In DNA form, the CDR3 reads TGCGCCAGCAGCCCACAGTTTACCTATAATTCACCCCTCCACTTT. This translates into CASSPQFTYNSPLHF. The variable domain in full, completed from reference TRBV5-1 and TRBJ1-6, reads KAGVTQTPRYLIKTRGQQVTLSCSPISGHRSVSWYQQTPGQGLQFLFEYFSETQRNKGNFPGRFSGRQFSNSRSEMNVSTLELGDSALYLCASSPQFTYNSPLHFGNGTRLTVT.

CDR3 DNA: TGTGCCAGCAGCCGGAGCGGGAGGGACACAGATACGCAGTATTTT. Encoded protein: CASSRSGRDTDTQYF. The chain combines TRBV7-9 with TRBJ2-3; 10 positions match TRBD2. The V gene end was trimmed by 5 bases and the J gene end by 2 bases; junction bases not matched to a gene: 4. Germline V gene sequence: CDR1 SEHNR, CDR2 FQNEAQ (reference sequence). The CDR3 loop spans 15 amino acids.

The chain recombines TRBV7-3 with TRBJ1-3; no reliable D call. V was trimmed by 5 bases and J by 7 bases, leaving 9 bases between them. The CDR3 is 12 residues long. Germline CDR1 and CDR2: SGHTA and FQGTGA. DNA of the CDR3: TGTGCCAGCAGCCCCGATGGGAACACCATATATTTT. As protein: CASSPDGNTIYF.

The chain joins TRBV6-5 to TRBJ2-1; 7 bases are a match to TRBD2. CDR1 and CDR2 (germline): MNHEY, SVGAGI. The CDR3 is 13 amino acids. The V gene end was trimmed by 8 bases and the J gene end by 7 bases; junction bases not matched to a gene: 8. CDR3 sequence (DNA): TGTGCCAGCCGCAACGGACTAGTGAATGAGCAGTTCTTC. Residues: CASRNGLVNEQFF.

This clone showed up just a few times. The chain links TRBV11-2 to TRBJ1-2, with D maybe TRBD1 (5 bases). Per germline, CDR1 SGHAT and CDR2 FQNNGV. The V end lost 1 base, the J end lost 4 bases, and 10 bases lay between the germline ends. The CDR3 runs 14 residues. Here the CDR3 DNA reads TGTGCCAGCAGCTTAGGGGTAGGGGCCTATGGCTACACCTTC. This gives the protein CASSLGVGAYGYTF.